This TCR beta chain was retrieved from a study of CD8+ T cells in alopecia areata (dated by TCRdb to between 2018 and 2020). With respect to the entire study: Treated patients were enrolled in an open-label pilot trial of oral tofacitinib, 5 to 10 mg twice daily, for moderate-to-severe alopecia areata. Tofacitinib was administered for 6 to 18 months, and 6 months of follow-up off drug were then conducted to assess delayed response and recurrence. In treated patients, disease severity was measured using the SALT score, which gives the percentage of scalp surface area affected. High-throughput TCRbeta sequencing was used to examine T cell clonal expansion in alopecia areata in both the C3H/HeJ mouse model and human patients. In humans, TCRbeta sequencing was performed on scalp tissue and on sorted CD4+ and CD8+ peripheral blood T cells from healthy controls and from patients with patchy or totalis/universalis alopecia areata. Biopsies were taken from tofacitinib-treated patients at baseline and again at 4 and 24 weeks into treatment, and several of those patients also had a later scalp biopsy. Scalp clonality was compared across normal scalp (n=4), patchy alopecia areata scalp (n=8), and alopecia totalis/universalis scalp (n=8). RNA was extracted with the PAXgene miRNA kit for fixed scalp, the miRNeasy kit for PBMCs, and the RNeasy kit for mouse skin. TCRbeta CDR3 regions were amplified by immunoSEQ multiplex PCR with 35 Vbeta forward and 13 Jbeta reverse primers. The full study reports these points: Compared with normal scalp, lesional scalp had higher clonality and more expanded CD8+ clones, particularly in alopecia totalis/universalis, a pattern that suggests antigenic drive. Shared TCR sequences between patients were less evident than in mice, which may be partly attributable to HLA diversity in the patient population. Because the treated cohort was small and included a single nonresponder, larger studies are needed to assess links between baseline CD8+ expansion and response. Scalp TCR repertoire analysis is complicated because resident alphabeta T cells in normal human skin are also sequenced, whereas mouse skin is dominated by gammadelta T cells. Scalp clonality and the number of expanded CD8+ clones among the top 100 scalp clones were significantly decreased by tofacitinib. Many expanded lesional clones persisted in scalp and blood during tofacitinib treatment, which may partly explain relapse after stopping treatment.

The meaning of the sample's treatment or condition label: oral pan-JAK inhibitor, 5-10 mg twice daily. From alopecia areata patients, peripheral blood was collected along with lesional scalp punch biopsies. After PBMCs were isolated by density centrifugation and stained for CD3, CD4 and CD8, a FACSAria was used to sort CD4+ and CD8+ T cells. The CDR3, from cysteine to phenylalanine, totals 18 residues. Only the CDR3 portion is preserved as DNA: 54 bases, with reading frame beginning at the first base. CDR1 is given as SEHNR and CDR2 as FQNEAQ, both from the germline V gene (reference sequence). V loses 5 bases, J loses 0 bases, and the germline ends lie 22 bases apart. Preparation of the library involved the immunoSEQ multiplex PCR assay. For TCR sequencing, RNA was extracted from every sample and reverse transcribed into cDNA to serve as template. SuperScript III was used to make first-strand cDNA, primed with a 2:1 mix of oligo-dT and random hexamers. A synthetic immune receptor repertoire was used to measure amplification bias, and any remaining bias was corrected computationally. Regarding the original processing steps: Raw reads were preprocessed for error removal, and CDR3 was defined according to IMGT conventions as running from the conserved cysteine to phenylalanine. Clonality was calculated as 1 minus Shannon entropy normalized by log2 of the number of productive unique TCRs. Whether each scalp clone was CD4 or CD8 was inferred by checking scalp TCRbeta sequences against the CD4 and CD8 repertoires from sorted blood. The clones in this table, taken by TCRdb from immuneACCESS, are in-frame only. Not every clone is retained; where verified, under half of the shortfall comes from an unresolved V gene, and the cause of the rest is unknown. V and J calls and clone size are as listed in that table; D and trimming were resolved from the DNA. This sample gives about 210,000 clones in total; around two fifths of them show up just once. The biggest ten clones account for 2% to 3% of the sample.

Regarding this clone: The clone's antigen remains unknown. The input lacks base qualities; no much larger clone sits a single base away.

The V gene is TRBV7-9 and the J gene is TRBJ1-2; the D region possibly corresponds to TRBD1 (5 bases align). The clonotype comes from a human donor with alopecia areata. The sample in question was CD4+ T cells sorted from blood, obtained at approximately week 36, from a patient treated with tofacitinib. The DNA sequence reads TGTGCCAGCAGCCCCAGGGTTGGGCTCAAGTTACCTAACTATGGCTACACCTTC. This translates into CASSPRVGLKLPNYGYTF.